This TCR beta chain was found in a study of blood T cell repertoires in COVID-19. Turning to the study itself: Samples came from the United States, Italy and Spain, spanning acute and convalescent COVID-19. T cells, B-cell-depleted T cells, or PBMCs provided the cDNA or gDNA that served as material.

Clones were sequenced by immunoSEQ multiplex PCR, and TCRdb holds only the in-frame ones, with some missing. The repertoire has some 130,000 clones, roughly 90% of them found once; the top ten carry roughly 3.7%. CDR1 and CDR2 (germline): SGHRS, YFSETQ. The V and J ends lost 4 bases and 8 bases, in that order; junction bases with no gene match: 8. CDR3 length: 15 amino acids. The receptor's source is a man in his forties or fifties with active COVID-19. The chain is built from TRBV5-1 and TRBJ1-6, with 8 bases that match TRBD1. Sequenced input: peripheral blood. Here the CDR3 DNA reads TGCGCCAGCAGCCCTAGGACAGGGACGGATTCACCCCTCCACTTT. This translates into CASSPRTGTDSPLHF.